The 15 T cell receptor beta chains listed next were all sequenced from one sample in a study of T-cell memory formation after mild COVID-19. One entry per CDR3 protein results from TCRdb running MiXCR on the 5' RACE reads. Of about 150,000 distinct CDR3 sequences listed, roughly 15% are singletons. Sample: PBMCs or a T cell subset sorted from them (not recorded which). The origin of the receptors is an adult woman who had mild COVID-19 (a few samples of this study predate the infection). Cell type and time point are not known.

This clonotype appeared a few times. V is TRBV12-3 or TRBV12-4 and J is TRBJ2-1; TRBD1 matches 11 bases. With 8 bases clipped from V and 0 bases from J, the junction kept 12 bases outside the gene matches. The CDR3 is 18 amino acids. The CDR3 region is CASLYFPGTGGSYNEQFF. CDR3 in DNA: TGTGCCAGCTTGTATTTTCCCGGGACAGGGGGCTCCTACAATGAGCAGTTCTTC.

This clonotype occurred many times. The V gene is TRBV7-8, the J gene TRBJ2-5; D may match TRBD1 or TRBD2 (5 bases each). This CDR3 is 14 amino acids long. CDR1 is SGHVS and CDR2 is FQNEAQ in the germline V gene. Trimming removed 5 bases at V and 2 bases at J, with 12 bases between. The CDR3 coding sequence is TGTGCCAGCAGCCGAGGGACCACGCAAGAGACCCAGTACTTC. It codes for CASSRGTTQETQYF.

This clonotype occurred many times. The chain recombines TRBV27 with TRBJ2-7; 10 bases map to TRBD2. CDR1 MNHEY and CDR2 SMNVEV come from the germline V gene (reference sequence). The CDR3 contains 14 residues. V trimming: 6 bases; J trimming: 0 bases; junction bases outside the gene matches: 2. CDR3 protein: CASSRTSGSYEQYF. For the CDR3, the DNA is TGTGCCAGCAGCCGGACTAGCGGCTCCTACGAGCAGTACTTC.

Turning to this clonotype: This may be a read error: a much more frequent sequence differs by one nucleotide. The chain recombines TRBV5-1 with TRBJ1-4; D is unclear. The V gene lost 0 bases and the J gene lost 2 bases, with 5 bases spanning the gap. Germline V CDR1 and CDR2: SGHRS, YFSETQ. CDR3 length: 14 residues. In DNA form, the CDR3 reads TGCGCCAGCAGCTTGGGGCAGACTAATGAAAAACTGTTTTTT. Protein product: CASSLGQTNEKLFF.

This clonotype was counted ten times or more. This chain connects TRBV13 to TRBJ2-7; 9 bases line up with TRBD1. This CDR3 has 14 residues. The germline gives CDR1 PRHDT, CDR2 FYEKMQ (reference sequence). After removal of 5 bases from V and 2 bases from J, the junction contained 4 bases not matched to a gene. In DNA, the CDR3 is TGTGCCAGCAGCCTACAGGGGGCGACCTACGAGCAGTACTTC. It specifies CASSLQGATYEQYF.

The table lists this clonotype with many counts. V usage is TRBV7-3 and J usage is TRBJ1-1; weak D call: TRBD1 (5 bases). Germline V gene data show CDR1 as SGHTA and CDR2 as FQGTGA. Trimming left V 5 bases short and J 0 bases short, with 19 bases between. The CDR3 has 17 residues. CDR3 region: CASSTRDQGKMNTEAFF. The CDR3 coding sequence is TGTGCCAGCAGCACTAGGGATCAGGGAAAAATGAACACTGAAGCTTTCTTT.

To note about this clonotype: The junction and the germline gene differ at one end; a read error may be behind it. CDR3 in amino acids: CASIQYRDSPLHF. DNA for the CDR3: TGTGCCAGCATCCAATACAGGGATTCACCCCTCCACTTT. The rearrangement joins TRBV3-1 to TRBJ1-6, with D tentatively TRBD1 (6 bases). The CDR3 length is 13 residues. Germline V gene lookup returns CDR1 LGHDT and CDR2 YNNKEL (reference sequence).

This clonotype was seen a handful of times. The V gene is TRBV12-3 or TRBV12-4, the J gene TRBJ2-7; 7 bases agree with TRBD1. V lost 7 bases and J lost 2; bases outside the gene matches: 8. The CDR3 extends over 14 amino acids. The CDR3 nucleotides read TGTGCCAGCAACTCTGGGGACAGCACCTACGAGCAGTACTTC. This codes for CASNSGDSTYEQYF.

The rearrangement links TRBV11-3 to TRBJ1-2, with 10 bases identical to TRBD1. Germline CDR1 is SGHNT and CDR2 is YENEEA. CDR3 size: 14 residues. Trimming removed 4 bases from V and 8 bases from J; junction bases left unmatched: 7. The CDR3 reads CASSSGTGDDGYTF. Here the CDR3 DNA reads TGTGCCAGCAGCTCTGGGACAGGGGATGACGGCTACACCTTC. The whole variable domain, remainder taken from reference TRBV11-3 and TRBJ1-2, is EAGVVQSPRYKIIEKKQPVAFWCNPISGHNTLYWYLQNLGQGPELLIRYENEEAVDDSQLPKDRFSAERLKGVDSTLKIQPAELGDSAVYLCASSSGTGDDGYTFGSGTRLTVV.

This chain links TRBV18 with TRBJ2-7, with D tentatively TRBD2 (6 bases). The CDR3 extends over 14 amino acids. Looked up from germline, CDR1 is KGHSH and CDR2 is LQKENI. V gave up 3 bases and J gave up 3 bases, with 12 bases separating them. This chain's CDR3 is CASSPWETSYEQYF. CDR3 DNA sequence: TGTGCCAGCTCACCTTGGGAGACTAGCTACGAGCAGTACTTC.

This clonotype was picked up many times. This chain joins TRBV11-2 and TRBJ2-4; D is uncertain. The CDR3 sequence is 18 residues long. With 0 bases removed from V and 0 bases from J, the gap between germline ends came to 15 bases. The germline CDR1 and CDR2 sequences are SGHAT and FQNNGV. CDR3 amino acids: CASSLDGFGTLAKNIQYF. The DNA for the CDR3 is TGTGCCAGCAGCTTAGACGGTTTTGGTACATTAGCCAAAAACATTCAGTACTTC. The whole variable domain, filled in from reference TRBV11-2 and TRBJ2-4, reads EAGVAQSPRYKIIEKRQSVAFWCNPISGHATLYWYQQILGQGPKLLIQFQNNGVVDDSQLPKDRFSAERLKGVDSTLKIQPAKLEDSAVYLCASSLDGFGTLAKNIQYFGAGTRLSVL.

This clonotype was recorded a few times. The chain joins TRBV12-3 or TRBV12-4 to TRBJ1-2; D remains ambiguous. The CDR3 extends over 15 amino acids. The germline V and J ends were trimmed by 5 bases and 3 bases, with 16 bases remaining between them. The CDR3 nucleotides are TGTGCCAGCAGTCTCACCCGTTTGAGGGACTATGGCTACACCTTC. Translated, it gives CASSLTRLRDYGYTF.

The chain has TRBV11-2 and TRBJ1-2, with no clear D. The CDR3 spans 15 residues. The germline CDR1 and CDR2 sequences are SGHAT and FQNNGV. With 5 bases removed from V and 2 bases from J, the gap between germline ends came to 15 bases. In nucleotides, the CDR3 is TGTGCCAGCAGCACCGAGGGCGGAGGGAACTATGGCTACACCTTC. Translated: CASSTEGGGNYGYTF.

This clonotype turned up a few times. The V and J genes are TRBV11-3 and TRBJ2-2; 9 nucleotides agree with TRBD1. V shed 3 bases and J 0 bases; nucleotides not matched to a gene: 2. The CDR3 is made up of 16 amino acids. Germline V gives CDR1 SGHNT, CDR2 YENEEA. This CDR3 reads CASSFRTGANTGELFF. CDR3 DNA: TGTGCCAGCAGCTTCAGGACAGGGGCGAACACCGGGGAGCTGTTTTTT.

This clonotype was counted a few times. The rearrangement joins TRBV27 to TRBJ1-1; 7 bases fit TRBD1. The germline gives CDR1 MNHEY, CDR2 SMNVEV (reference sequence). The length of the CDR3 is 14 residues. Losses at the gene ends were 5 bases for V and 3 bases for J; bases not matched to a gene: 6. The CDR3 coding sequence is TGTGCCAGCAGTCTTCAGGGGGGGGACACTGAAGCTTTCTTT. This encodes CASSLQGGDTEAFF.